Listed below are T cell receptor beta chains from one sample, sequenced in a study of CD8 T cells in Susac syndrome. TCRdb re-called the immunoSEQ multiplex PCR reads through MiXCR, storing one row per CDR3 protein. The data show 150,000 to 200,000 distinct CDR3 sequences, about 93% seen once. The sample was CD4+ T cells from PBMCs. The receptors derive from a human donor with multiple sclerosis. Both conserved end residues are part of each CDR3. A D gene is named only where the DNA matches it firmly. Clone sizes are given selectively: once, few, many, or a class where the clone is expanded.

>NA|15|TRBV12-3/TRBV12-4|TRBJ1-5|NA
CASSLGRLGIQPQHF
TGTGCCAGCAGTTTAGGCAGATTAGGGATTCAGCCCCAGCATTTT
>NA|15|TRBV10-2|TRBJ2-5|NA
CASRSSRGLGETQYF
TGCGCCAGCAGATCATCCAGGGGCCTCGGGGAGACCCAGTACTTC
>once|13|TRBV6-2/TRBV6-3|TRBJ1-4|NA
CASEAATNEKLFF
TGTGCCAGCGAGGCTGCAACTAATGAAAAACTGTTTTTT
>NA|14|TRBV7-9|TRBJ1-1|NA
CASSSQGFNTEAFF
TGTGCCAGCAGCTCTCAGGGCTTCAACACTGAAGCTTTCTTT
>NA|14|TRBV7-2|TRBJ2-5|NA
CASSLAEYQETQYF
TGTGCCAGCAGCTTAGCGGAGTACCAAGAGACCCAGTACTTC
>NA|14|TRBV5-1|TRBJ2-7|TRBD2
CASSSGTSLYEQYF
TGCGCCAGCAGCTCCGGGACTAGCCTCTACGAGCAGTACTTC
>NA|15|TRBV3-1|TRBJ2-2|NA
CASSQEAETGGELFF
TGTGCCAGCAGCCAAGAAGCGGAGACGGGCGGGGAGCTGTTTTTT
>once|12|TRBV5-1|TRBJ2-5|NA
CASRAGVETQYF
TGCGCCAGCAGGGCCGGGGTAGAGACCCAGTACTTC
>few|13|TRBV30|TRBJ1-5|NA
CAWGGGGNQPQHF
TGTGCCTGGGGCGGAGGGGGCAATCAGCCCCAGCATTTT
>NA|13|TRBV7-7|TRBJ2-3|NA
CASSFGHQDTQYF
TGTGCCAGCAGCTTCGGCCACCAAGATACGCAGTATTTT
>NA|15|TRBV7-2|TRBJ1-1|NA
CASSPTGLPNTEAFF
TGTGCCAGCAGTCCCACAGGACTTCCGAACACTGAAGCTTTCTTT
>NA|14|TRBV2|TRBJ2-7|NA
CASLHRQKNYEQYF
TGTGCCAGCTTACATCGACAGAAAAACTACGAGCAGTACTTC
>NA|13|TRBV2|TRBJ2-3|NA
CASSFRNTDTQYF
TGTGCCAGCAGTTTTAGAAACACAGATACGCAGTATTTT
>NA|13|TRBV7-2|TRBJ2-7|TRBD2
CATAGTSGYEQYF
TGTGCCACAGCCGGGACTAGCGGGTACGAGCAGTACTTC
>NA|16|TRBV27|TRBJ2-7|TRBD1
CASSRRSTGGGYEQYF
TGTGCCAGCAGTCGCCGGTCGACAGGGGGGGGCTACGAGCAGTACTTC
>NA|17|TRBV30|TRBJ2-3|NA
CAWSVLLGQSSTDTQYF
TGTGCCTGGAGTGTACTCCTAGGACAATCTAGCACAGATACGCAGTATTTT
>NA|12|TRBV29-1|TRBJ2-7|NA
CSVGQRSHEQYF
TGCAGCGTCGGACAAAGAAGCCACGAGCAGTACTTC
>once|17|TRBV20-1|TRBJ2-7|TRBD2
CSARVTSGRPNSYEQYF
TGCAGTGCTAGAGTCACTAGCGGGAGGCCCAACTCCTACGAGCAGTACTTC
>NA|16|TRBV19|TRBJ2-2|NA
CASSPRRMMDTGELFF
TGTGCCAGTAGTCCCCGACGGATGATGGACACCGGGGAGCTGTTTTTT
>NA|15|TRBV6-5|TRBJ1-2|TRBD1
CASSYSTGALYGYTF
TGTGCCAGCAGTTACTCAACAGGGGCGCTCTATGGCTACACCTTC
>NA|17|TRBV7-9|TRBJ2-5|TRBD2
CASSPLGTSGGKETQYF
TGTGCCAGCAGCCCACTTGGGACTAGCGGGGGGAAAGAGACCCAGTACTTC
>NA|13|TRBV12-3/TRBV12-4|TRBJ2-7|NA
CASSLAREGEQYF
TGTGCCAGCAGTTTAGCGCGCGAAGGCGAGCAGTACTTC
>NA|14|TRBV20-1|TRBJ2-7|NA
CSATGGTGIYEQYF
TGCAGTGCCACGGGGGGGACAGGCATCTACGAGCAGTACTTC
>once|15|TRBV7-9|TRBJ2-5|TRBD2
CASSLWSGGLETQYF
TGTGCCAGCAGCTTATGGAGCGGGGGGTTAGAGACCCAGTACTTC
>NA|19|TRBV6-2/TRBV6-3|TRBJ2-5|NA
CASSYSRFRLHQDQETQYF
TGTGCCAGCAGTTACTCGAGATTCAGGCTACATCAGGATCAAGAGACCCAGTACTTC
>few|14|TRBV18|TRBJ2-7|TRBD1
CASSPRDRAYEQYF
TGTGCCAGCTCACCCCGGGACAGGGCCTACGAGCAGTACTTC
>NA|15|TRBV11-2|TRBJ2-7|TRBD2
CASSARGLAGVEQYF
TGTGCCAGCAGCGCACGCGGACTAGCGGGAGTCGAGCAGTACTTC
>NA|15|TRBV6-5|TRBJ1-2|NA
CASRDSGSGLDGYTF
TGTGCCAGCAGGGACTCAGGGAGCGGCCTGGATGGCTACACCTTC
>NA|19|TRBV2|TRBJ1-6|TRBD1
CASRAGQLGKSSYNSPLHF
TGTGCCAGCAGGGCGGGACAGCTTGGGAAGAGCTCCTATAATTCACCCCTCCACTTT
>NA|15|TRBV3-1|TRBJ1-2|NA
CASSQDAGAAYGYTF
TGTGCCAGCAGCCAAGATGCAGGGGCAGCCTATGGCTACACCTTC
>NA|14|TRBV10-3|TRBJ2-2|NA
CAISSGGNTGELFF
TGTGCCATCAGTAGCGGAGGGAACACCGGGGAGCTGTTTTTT
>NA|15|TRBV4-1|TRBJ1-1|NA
CASSQPRTLGKEAFF
TGCGCCAGCAGCCAGCCGCGGACACTAGGGAAGGAAGCTTTCTTT
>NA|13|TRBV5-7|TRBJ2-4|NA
CASSRGGKNIQYF
TGTGCCAGCAGCCGAGGGGGTAAAAACATTCAGTACTTC
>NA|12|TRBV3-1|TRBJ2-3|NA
CASSQFTGTQYF
TGTGCCAGCAGCCAATTCACGGGGACGCAGTATTTT
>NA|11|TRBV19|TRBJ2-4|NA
CASSIHDIQYF
TGTGCCAGTAGTATCCATGACATTCAGTACTTC
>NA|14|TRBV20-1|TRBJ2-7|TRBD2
CSARGLAGYYEQYF
TGCAGTGCTAGGGGCCTAGCGGGCTACTACGAGCAGTACTTC
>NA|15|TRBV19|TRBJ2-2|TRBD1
CASSPRQGAVGELFF
TGTGCCAGTAGTCCAAGACAGGGGGCCGTCGGGGAGCTGTTTTTT
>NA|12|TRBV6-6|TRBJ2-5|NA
CASRLGVETQYF
TGTGCCAGCCGCCTAGGGGTGGAGACCCAGTACTTC
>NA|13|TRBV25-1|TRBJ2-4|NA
CASSAPSGNIQYF
TGTGCCAGCAGTGCTCCGAGCGGAAACATTCAGTACTTC
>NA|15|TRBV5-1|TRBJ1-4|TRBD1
CASSPRPTGNEKLFF
TGCGCCAGCAGCCCCCGACCGACAGGGAATGAAAAACTGTTTTTT
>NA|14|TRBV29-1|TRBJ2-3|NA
CSVEQGGGTDTQYF
TGCAGCGTTGAACAGGGTGGGGGGACAGATACGCAGTATTTT
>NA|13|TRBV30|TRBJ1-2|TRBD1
CAWAQGAFNGYTF
TGTGCCTGGGCACAGGGGGCTTTCAATGGCTACACCTTC
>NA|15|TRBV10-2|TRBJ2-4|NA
CASSDKGGPKNIQYF
TGCGCCAGCAGTGACAAGGGTGGACCCAAAAACATTCAGTACTTC